This TCR beta chain came from a study of Ad26.COV2.S vaccination and SARS-CoV-2 variants. Study in general: Ad26.COV2.S, an intramuscular injection, was given once or twice 56 days apart.

Regarding the study as a whole: Placebo recipients had lower spike-specific TCR breadth than vaccine recipients. Responses of T cells in total may have been underestimated by the TCR breadth and depth analyses.

Sequencing was performed with immunoSEQ multiplex PCR; in TCRdb, only in-frame clones are kept and a portion is missing. Here the sample spans roughly 680,000 clones, 89% being singletons. This clone was counted once. What it binds is not known. Treatment given: approximately 18 received Ad26.COV2.S at low or high dose, single or two shots; about 5 received placebo; per-sample allocation not given. Sampling was performed 63 days after the first vaccine or placebo injection. An Ad26 vector was used to express Wuhan-strain SARS-CoV-2 spike as the vaccine. This CDR3 spans 13 amino acids. Per germline, CDR1 SGHAT and CDR2 FQNNGV. V dropped 1 base and J dropped 5 bases, with 8 bases sitting between them.

This clonotype originated in a person aged 18-60 years who received the Ad26.COV2.S COVID-19 vaccine or a placebo. The chain recombines TRBV11-2 with TRBJ1-2; D is uncertain. The source was peripheral blood, collected in a trial of Ad26.COV2.S vaccine versus placebo. The DNA of the CDR3 is TGTGCCAGCAGCTTAGGACCTGAGTATGGCTACACCTTC. Its translation: CASSLGPEYGYTF.